This TCR beta chain came from a study of PD-L1 blockade in urothelial cancer. Across the whole study: As for prior chemotherapy regimens, patients had received 0 to 3. Blood gave a median approximately 150,000 T cells. Overall study results and limits: The study found that durable-benefit patients expanded tumor-associated blood clones more at 3 weeks.

Clones were sequenced by immunoSEQ multiplex PCR, and TCRdb holds only the in-frame ones, with some missing. The profile covers about 76,000 clones, with approximately 90% appearing a single time and roughly 0.87% taken by the ten largest. Indicated time point: peripheral blood 6 weeks after treatment start. The CDR3 is made up of 15 amino acids. CDR1 and CDR2 from the germline V gene are SGHRS and YFSETQ. Germline trimming cut 0 bases from V and 4 bases from J; bases unmatched to any gene: 2. A note on this clone: Its antigen remains unknown. Other DNA sequences in the sample encode the same CDR3.

This TCR was sampled from a woman older than 75 with urothelial cancer. The sequencing used PBMCs, collected around atezolizumab (anti-PD-L1) treatment. V usage is TRBV5-1 and J usage is TRBJ2-3; 10 bases are a match to TRBD1. The CDR3 loop is CASSLDGTGADTQYF. In DNA form, the CDR3 reads TGCGCCAGCAGCTTGGATGGGACAGGGGCAGATACGCAGTATTTT.